This T cell receptor beta chain was sequenced for a study of blood T cell repertoires in COVID-19 (dated by TCRdb to 2020 to 2022). General notes on the study: Collaborator samples came from the United States, Italy and Spain and covered acute and convalescent phases of COVID-19. Where HLA class I and class II types were available, the types were taken from metadata supplied by the sample provider, not from assay-based typing. The repertoires were released in a freely available public database meant as a resource for research on the immune response to SARS-CoV-2. The dataset comprised deeply sampled blood TCRbeta repertoires from subjects exposed to, actively infected with, or recovered from COVID-19. The samples were drawn from two sources: the first 160 participants of the ongoing ImmuneRACE study, and 1,200 or so subjects contributed by 6 global collaborators. The material from the prospective study consisted of cDNA or gDNA derived from T cells, B-cell-depleted T cells, or PBMCs. The sample metadata nearly always contained a de-identified subject ID, COVID-19 status, age in years and sex. Here is what the overall study found, with its caveats: The amount of clinical and demographic metadata varied by source and participant and was provided uncurated.

The immunoSEQ Assay, a bias-controlled multiplex PCR, was used to amplify TCRbeta CDR3 regions from genomic DNA. For the original study's pipeline: Nucleated cell counts per sample were estimated from amplification of reference gene primers within the assay. To quantify the absolute abundance of each unique TCRbeta CDR3 rearrangement, sequence reads were collapsed and filtered. For each sample, productive Simpson clonality was calculated as the square root of Simpson's diversity index across productive rearrangements. TCRdb retrieved this table from immuneACCESS and kept in-frame rearrangements only. Not all clones are present; in checked studies, unresolved V genes account for under half, and no reason is known for the remainder. V and J calls and clone size are given by that table; D and trimming were obtained from the DNA. Across this sample there are about 270,000 clones, with 75% to 90% seen only once. The ten largest clones represent about 2.2% of the sample.

Participants in the prospective study were aged 18 to 89 years, lived in under 30 United States geographic areas, and enrolled through a virtual design. To assign participants to cohorts, the prospective study relied on clinical history that participants themselves reported in a screening survey and a study questionnaire. Recovered participants in ImmuneRACE Cohort 3 were defined by two consecutive negative NP/OP PCR tests, clearance by a healthcare professional, or resolution of symptoms. Mobile phlebotomists in the prospective study collected whole blood, serum and a nasopharyngeal or oropharyngeal swab from every participant. Additional blood draws and questionnaires over an approximately two-month period could optionally be provided by prospective study participants. Before DNA extraction, prospective study blood samples were shipped either frozen or at room temperature. Notes on this clone: Its cognate antigen has yet to be identified. No base qualities exist here, and no much larger clone lies one base off it.

Inclusive of the bounding cysteine and phenylalanine, the CDR3 is 15 residues long. Kept here is only the CDR3 DNA, which spans 45 bases and is read in frame from base 1. As encoded in the germline V gene, CDR1 is SGHVS while CDR2 is FQNEAQ. V ends up 0 bases short and J 2 bases short, with an unmatched junction base count of 3. The source of this sequence is a woman younger than 30 who had recovered from COVID-19. In this chain, TRBV7-8 is recombined with TRBJ2-7; 8 bases in the middle match TRBD2. The source material was PBMCs or T cells enriched from blood (not recorded which). CDR3 loop: CASSLASRGAYEQYF. In nucleotide form, the sequence is TGTGCCAGCAGCTTAGCTTCGCGGGGGGCCTACGAGCAGTACTTC.